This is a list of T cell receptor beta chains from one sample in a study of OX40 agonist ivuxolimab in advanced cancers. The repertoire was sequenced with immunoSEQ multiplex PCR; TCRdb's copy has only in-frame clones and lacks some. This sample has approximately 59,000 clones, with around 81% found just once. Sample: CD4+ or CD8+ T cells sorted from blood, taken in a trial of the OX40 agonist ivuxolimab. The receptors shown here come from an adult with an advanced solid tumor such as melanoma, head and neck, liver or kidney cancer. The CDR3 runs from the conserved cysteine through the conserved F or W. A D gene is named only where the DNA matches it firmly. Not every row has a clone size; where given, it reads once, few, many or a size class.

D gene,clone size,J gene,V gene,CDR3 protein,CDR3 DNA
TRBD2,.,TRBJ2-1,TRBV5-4,CASSLTLAGGNNEQFF,TGTGCCAGCAGCTTGACGCTAGCGGGAGGGAACAATGAGCAGTTCTTC
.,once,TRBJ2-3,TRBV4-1,CASSQVMDTQYF,TGCGCCAGCAGCCAAGTAATGGATACGCAGTATTTT
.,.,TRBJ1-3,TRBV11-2,CASSLQRGRAGNTIYF,TGTGCCAGCAGCCTACAGAGGGGCAGGGCTGGAAACACCATATATTTT
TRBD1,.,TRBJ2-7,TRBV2,CASSAPDRGAYEQYF,TGTGCCAGCAGTGCTCCGGACAGGGGGGCCTACGAGCAGTACTTC
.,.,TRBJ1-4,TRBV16,CASSQNQGEKLFF,TGTGCCAGCAGCCAAAATCAGGGTGAAAAACTGTTTTTT
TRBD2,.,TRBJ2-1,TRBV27,CASSLRPSGSYNEQFF,TGTGCCAGCAGTTTACGCCCTAGCGGGTCATACAATGAGCAGTTCTTC
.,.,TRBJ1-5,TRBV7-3,CASSLMVSGRRTYSNQPQHF,TGTGCCAGCAGCTTAATGGTATCGGGCCGCAGGACTTATAGCAATCAGCCCCAGCATTTT
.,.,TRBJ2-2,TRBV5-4,CASSLVGNTGELFF,TGTGCCAGCAGCTTGGTGGGGAACACCGGGGAGCTGTTTTTT
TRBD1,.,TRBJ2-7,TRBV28,CASSFQGQGGSNEQYF,TGTGCCAGCAGTTTTCAAGGACAGGGGGGCTCCAACGAGCAGTACTTC
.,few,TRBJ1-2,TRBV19,CASETRLKNYGYTF,TGTGCCAGTGAGACCCGCTTGAAGAACTATGGCTACACCTTC
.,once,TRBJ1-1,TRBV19,CASSMIGGNTEAFF,TGTGCCAGTAGTATGATAGGCGGGAACACTGAAGCTTTCTTT
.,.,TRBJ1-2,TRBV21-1,CASSNRRDREELVGYTF,TGTGCCAGCAGCAATCGACGAGACAGGGAGGAACTAGTAGGCTACACCTTC
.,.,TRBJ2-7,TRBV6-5,CASSARGGSYEQYF,TGTGCCAGCAGTGCTCGAGGAGGTTCCTACGAGCAGTACTTC
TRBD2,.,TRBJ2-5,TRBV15,CATSPGLAGAGETQYF,TGTGCCACCAGCCCGGGACTAGCGGGAGCGGGAGAGACCCAGTACTTC
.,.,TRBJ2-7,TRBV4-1,CASSQEPRSHEQYF,TGCGCCAGCAGCCAAGAACCTAGATCCCACGAGCAGTACTTC
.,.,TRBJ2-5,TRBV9,CASSPGEVETQYF,TGTGCCAGCAGCCCAGGGGAGGTGGAGACCCAGTACTTC
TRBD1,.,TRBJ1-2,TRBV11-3,CASSYGTGDRYTF,TGTGCCAGCAGCTACGGGACAGGGGATCGCTACACCTTC
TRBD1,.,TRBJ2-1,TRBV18,CASSPPDRGLENEQFF,TGTGCCAGCTCACCACCCGACAGGGGGCTCGAAAATGAGCAGTTCTTC
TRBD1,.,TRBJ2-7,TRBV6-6,CASSSRDRVSYEQYF,TGTGCCAGCAGTTCCCGGGACAGGGTCTCCTACGAGCAGTACTTC
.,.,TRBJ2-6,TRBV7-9,CASSLTSGANVLTF,TGTGCCAGCAGCCTTACCTCTGGGGCCAACGTCCTGACTTTC
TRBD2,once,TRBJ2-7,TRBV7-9,CASSLVAGAYEQYF,TGTGCCAGCAGCTTAGTAGCGGGAGCGTACGAGCAGTACTTC
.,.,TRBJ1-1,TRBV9,CASGAVNTEAFF,TGTGCCAGCGGGGCAGTGAACACTGAAGCTTTCTTT
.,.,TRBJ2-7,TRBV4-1,CASSLRDSYEQYF,TGCGCCAGCAGCCTCAGAGATTCCTACGAGCAGTACTTC
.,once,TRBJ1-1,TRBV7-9,CASSSWGRLEAFF,TGTGCCAGCAGCTCCTGGGGACGGCTTGAAGCTTTCTTT
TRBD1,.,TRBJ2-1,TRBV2,CASVGQVSNEQFF,TGTGCCAGCGTTGGACAGGTCTCCAATGAGCAGTTCTTC
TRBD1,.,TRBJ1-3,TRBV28,CASRGGTGSRNTIYF,TGTGCCAGCAGGGGCGGGACAGGGAGCCGAAACACCATATATTTT
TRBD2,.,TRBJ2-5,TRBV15,CATSRDPSGSETQYF,TGTGCCACCAGCAGAGATCCTAGCGGGAGTGAGACCCAGTACTTC
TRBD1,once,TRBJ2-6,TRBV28,CASSPWTGGLGANVLTF,TGTGCCAGCAGCCCCTGGACAGGGGGGCTTGGGGCCAACGTCCTGACTTTC
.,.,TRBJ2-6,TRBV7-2,CASSPVGSSGANVLTF,TGTGCCAGCAGTCCAGTGGGCAGCTCTGGGGCCAACGTCCTGACTTTC
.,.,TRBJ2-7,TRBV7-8,CASSLAGSDEQYF,TGTGCCAGCAGCTTAGCAGGGAGCGACGAGCAGTACTTC
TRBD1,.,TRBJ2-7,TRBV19,CASSAGGSRFPYEQYF,TGTGCCAGTAGTGCAGGGGGCTCTCGATTCCCCTACGAGCAGTACTTC